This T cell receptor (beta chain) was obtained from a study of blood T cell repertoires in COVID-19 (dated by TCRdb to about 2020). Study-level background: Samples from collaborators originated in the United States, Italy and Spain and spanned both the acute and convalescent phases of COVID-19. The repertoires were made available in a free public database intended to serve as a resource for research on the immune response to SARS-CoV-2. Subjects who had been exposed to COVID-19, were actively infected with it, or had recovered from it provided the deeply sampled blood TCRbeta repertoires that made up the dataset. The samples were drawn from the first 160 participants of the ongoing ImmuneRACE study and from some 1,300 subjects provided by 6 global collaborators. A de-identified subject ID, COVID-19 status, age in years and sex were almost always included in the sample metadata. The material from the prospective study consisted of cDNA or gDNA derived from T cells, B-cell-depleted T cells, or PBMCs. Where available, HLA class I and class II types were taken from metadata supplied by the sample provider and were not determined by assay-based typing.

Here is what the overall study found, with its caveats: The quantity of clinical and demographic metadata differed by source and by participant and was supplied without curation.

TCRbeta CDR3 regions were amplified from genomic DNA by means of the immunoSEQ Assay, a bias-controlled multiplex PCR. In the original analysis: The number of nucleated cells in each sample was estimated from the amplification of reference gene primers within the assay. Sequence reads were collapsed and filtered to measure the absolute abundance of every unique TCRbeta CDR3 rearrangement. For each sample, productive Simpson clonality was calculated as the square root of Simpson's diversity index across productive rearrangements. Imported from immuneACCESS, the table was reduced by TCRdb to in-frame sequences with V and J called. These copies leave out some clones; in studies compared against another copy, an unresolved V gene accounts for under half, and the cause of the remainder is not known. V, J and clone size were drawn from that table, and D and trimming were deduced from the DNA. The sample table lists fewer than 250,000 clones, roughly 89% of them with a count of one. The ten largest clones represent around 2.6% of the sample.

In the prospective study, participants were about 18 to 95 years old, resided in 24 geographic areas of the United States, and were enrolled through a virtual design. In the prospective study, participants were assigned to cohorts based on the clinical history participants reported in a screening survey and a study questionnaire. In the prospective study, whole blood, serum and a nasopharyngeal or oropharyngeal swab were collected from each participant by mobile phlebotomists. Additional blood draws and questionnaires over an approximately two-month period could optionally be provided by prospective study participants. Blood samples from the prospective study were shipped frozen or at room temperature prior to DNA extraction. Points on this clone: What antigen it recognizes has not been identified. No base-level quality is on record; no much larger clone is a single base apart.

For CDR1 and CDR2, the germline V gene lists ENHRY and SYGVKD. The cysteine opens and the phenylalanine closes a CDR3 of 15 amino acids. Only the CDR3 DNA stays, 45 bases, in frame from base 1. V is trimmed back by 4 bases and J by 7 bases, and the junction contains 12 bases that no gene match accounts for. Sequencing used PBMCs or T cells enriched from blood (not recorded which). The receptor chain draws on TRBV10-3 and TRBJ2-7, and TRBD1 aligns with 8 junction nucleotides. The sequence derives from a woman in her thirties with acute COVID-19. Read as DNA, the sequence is TGTGCCATCAGTGGAAGACAGGGGTTCATCGGAGAGCAGTACTTC. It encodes CAISGRQGFIGEQYF.